This section outlines one TCR beta chain sequence together with its context. Authors' analysis steps: Cell counts per sample came from amplifying reference gene primers. Here immunoSEQ multiplex PCR was the method, and the copy in TCRdb shows in-frame clones only, minus some. For V, J and clone size, that table is used; D and trimming come from the DNA. The table records about 62,000 clones, around 91% of them present only once. Enrollment of patients from Seattle took place during active infection, with longitudinal follow-up. The entry originates in a study of blood T cell repertoires in COVID-19. In the study overall: Nucleic acid was either cDNA or gDNA, and it came from T cells, B-cell-depleted T cells, or PBMCs.

The sequence derives from a woman in her sixties or seventies with COVID-19, enrolled during active disease. The specimen sequenced was peripheral blood.

The CDR3: CATKTGTLYIGELFF. The CDR3 nucleotides read TGTGCCACCAAAACAGGGACACTTTACATCGGGGAGCTGTTTTTT. This rearrangement joins TRBV11-2 to TRBJ2-2, with D maybe TRBD1 (6 bases). Germline loops: CDR1 SGHAT, CDR2 FQNNGV. Trimming took off 10 bases at V and 7 bases at J, with 22 bases between the two ends. The CDR3 has 15 residues.